This entry lists 32 T cell receptor beta chains sequenced from one sample in a study of blood T cell repertoires in COVID-19. TCRdb's copy holds only in-frame clones and misses some; the assay was immunoSEQ multiplex PCR. The profile covers about 240,000 clones, with 81% appearing a single time and roughly 7.4% taken by the ten largest. Input material: peripheral blood. These receptors originate from a woman over 75 with COVID-19, enrolled during active disease.

DNA of the CDR3: TGTGCCAGCAGCTCCGGGACAGCCTCCTACAATGAGCAGTTCTTC. As protein: CASSSGTASYNEQFF. This chain uses TRBV7-3 with TRBJ2-1, with 7 positions matching TRBD1. The CDR3 sequence is 15 residues long. Germline loops: CDR1 SGHTA, CDR2 FQGTGA. V shed 4 bases and J 0 bases; nucleotides not matched to a gene: 3.

This chain links TRBV28 with TRBJ1-4; 9 bases agree with TRBD1. CDR1 is MDHEN and CDR2 is SYDVKM in the germline V gene. J lost 5 bases, V lost 6 bases, and 7 bases had no gene match. This CDR3 is 15 amino acids long. The CDR3 here is CASSSPGQGNEKLFF. In DNA, the CDR3 is TGTGCCAGCAGCTCGCCGGGACAGGGAAATGAAAAACTGTTTTTT. Looking up the rest from reference TRBV28 and TRBJ1-4 gives the full variable domain: DVKVTQSSRYLVKRTGEKVFLECVQDMDHENMFWYRQDPGLGLRLIYFSYDVKMKEKGDIPEGYSVSREKKERFSLILESASTNQTSMYLCASSSPGQGNEKLFFGSGTQLSVL.

This chain links TRBV18 with TRBJ1-1; D is unresolved. The length of the CDR3 is 13 residues. Germline CDR1 and CDR2: KGHSH and LQKENI. V shed 3 bases and J shed 0 bases, with 5 bases lying between them. The CDR3 sequence is CASSPGVNTEAFF. Written as DNA, the CDR3 is TGTGCCAGCTCACCGGGAGTGAACACTGAAGCTTTCTTT.

The chain employs TRBV7-9 and TRBJ2-7, with 9 bases fitting TRBD1. With 3 bases clipped from V and 3 bases from J, the junction kept 3 bases outside the gene matches. The CDR3 consists of 14 residues. Germline CDR1 and CDR2: SEHNR and FQNEAQ (reference sequence). The CDR3 DNA reads as TGTGCCAGCAGCTTCGGGACAGGGAGCTACGAGCAGTACTTC. The encoded protein is CASSFGTGSYEQYF. Looking up the rest from reference TRBV7-9 and TRBJ2-7 gives the full variable domain: DTGVSQNPRHKITKRGQNVTFRCDPISEHNRLYWYRQTLGQGPEFLTYFQNEAQLEKSRLLSDRFSAERPKGSFSTLEIQRTEQGDSAMYLCASSFGTGSYEQYFGPGTRLTVT.

The gene calls are TRBV9 and TRBJ2-3; D unresolved. CDR1 is SGDLS and CDR2 is YYNGEE in the germline V gene. Between the trimmed V and J ends, which lost 2 bases and 4 bases, there was a span of 8 bases. This CDR3 spans 13 amino acids. The CDR3 DNA follows: TGTGCCAGCAGCGTTGTTAGCTCAGATACGCAGTATTTT. Amino acids: CASSVVSSDTQYF.

This clone was seen a handful of times. The gene calls are TRBV2 and TRBJ1-3, with TRBD1 as a possible D gene (6 bases). Germline V CDR1 and CDR2: SNHLY, FYNNEI. The CDR3 totals 15 residues. With 6 bases removed from V and 0 bases from J, the gap between germline ends came to 12 bases. In DNA, the CDR3 is TGTGCCAGCAGAAGGACAGTGAGCTCTGGAAACACCATATATTTT. It codes for CASRRTVSSGNTIYF.

CDR3 sequence: CASSRDWKYTDTQYF. In nucleotides, the CDR3 is TGTGCCAGCAGCAGAGACTGGAAGTACACAGATACGCAGTATTTT. The chain couples TRBV14 to TRBJ2-3; the D is unclear. The CDR3 has 15 amino acids. The V end was cut by 5 bases, the J end by 2 bases, with 14 bases between. Germline values: CDR1 SGHDN, CDR2 FVKESK. The full variable domain, rest sourced from reference TRBV14 and TRBJ2-3, is EAGVTQFPSHSVIEKGQTVTLRCDPISGHDNLYWYRRVMGKEIKFLLHFVKESKQDESGMPNNRFLAERTGGTYSTLKVQPAELEDSGVYFCASSRDWKYTDTQYFGPGTRLTVL.

This chain links TRBV12-3 or TRBV12-4 with TRBJ1-2; the D gene is possibly TRBD1 (5 bases). This CDR3 comprises 12 residues. V lost 1 base, J lost 5 bases, and 5 bases lay in between. The CDR3 protein is CASSLGQYGYTF. The CDR3 nucleotides read TGTGCCAGCAGTTTAGGACAGTATGGCTACACCTTC.

This clone turned up a few times. The gene calls are TRBV28 and TRBJ2-4; tentatively, D is TRBD1 (7 bases). From germline, CDR1 is MDHEN and CDR2 SYDVKM. V was clipped by 5 bases and J by 8 bases, with 22 bases between them. This CDR3 contains 16 residues. The CDR3 DNA reads as TGTGCCAGCAGTGGACGGGGGCAGGGGGGTATGGACATTCAGTACTTC. It is translated as CASSGRGQGGMDIQYF.

This rearrangement joins TRBV7-2 to TRBJ2-7; D gene unclear. Between the trimmed V and J ends, which lost 2 bases and 2 bases, there was a span of 10 bases. There are 14 residues in the CDR3. In germline, CDR1 is SGHTA, CDR2 FQGNSA. CDR3 in DNA: TGTGCCAGCAGCTTATTCGGCAGGACCTACGAGCAGTACTTC. It codes for CASSLFGRTYEQYF.

The CDR3 loop is CACIPGQGIYEQYF. CDR3 DNA: TGTGCCTGCATACCGGGACAGGGGATTTACGAGCAGTACTTC. V usage is TRBV30 and J usage is TRBJ2-7, with TRBD1 matching 10 bases. The germline gives CDR1 GTSNPN, CDR2 SVGIG (reference sequence). The trim removed 6 bases at V and 4 bases at J, leaving 9 bases unmatched. The CDR3 consists of 14 residues.

The chain links TRBV5-4 to TRBJ1-4, with D perhaps TRBD1 (6 bases). Trimming removed 4 bases at V and 7 bases at J, with 20 bases between. Per the germline V gene, CDR1 is SGHNT and CDR2 is YYREEE (reference sequence). The CDR3 length is 16 residues. In nucleotides, the CDR3 is TGTGCCAGCAGCGACCGGGACACTGGACGAGGTGAAAAACTGTTTTTT. Residues: CASSDRDTGRGEKLFF.

The chain couples TRBV5-6 to TRBJ1-2; a weak D match, TRBD1 (5 bases). The germline V gene encodes CDR1 SGHDT and CDR2 YYEEEE. V was pared by 1 base and J by 1 base, with 11 bases between. CDR3 length: 15 amino acids. CDR3 sequence: CASSLRAGLNYGYTF. The CDR3 DNA reads as TGTGCCAGCAGCTTGAGGGCAGGGCTTAACTATGGCTACACCTTC.

J is TRBJ2-7 and V is TRBV25-1; a possible D gene is TRBD1 (6 bases). The V gene's germline CDR1 is MGHDK and CDR2 SYGVNS. This CDR3 comprises 13 residues. Between the trimmed V and J ends, which lost 4 bases and 2 bases, there was a span of 9 bases. The CDR3 protein is CASSGNRAYEQYF. DNA of the CDR3: TGTGCCAGCAGTGGTAACAGGGCCTACGAGCAGTACTTC.

This clone has more than one count but fewer than ten. The chain employs TRBV7-9 and TRBJ1-5; 7 bases match TRBD1. The CDR3 runs to 16 residues. The junction had 7 bases not matched to a gene; V was cut back by 5 bases and J by 0 bases. The germline gives CDR1 SEHNR, CDR2 FQNEAQ (reference sequence). DNA of the CDR3: TGTGCCAGCAGCCCTACAGGGGCCTATAGCAATCAGCCCCAGCATTTT. Its protein is CASSPTGAYSNQPQHF.

In this sample, this clone turned up once. This chain links TRBV3-1 (or the pseudogene TRBV3-2) with TRBJ1-2, with 9 bases that match TRBD1. The CDR3 is 14 residues long. V lost 4 bases, J lost 6 bases, and 6 bases stayed unmatched. In germline, CDR1 is LGHDT, CDR2 YNNKEL (reference sequence). The CDR3 coding sequence is TGTGCCAGCAGCCCCAGGACAGGGGAAAATGGCTACACCTTC. The encoded protein is CASSPRTGENGYTF.

J is TRBJ1-1 and V is TRBV5-4, with 8 bases fitting TRBD1. Per germline, CDR1 SGHNT and CDR2 YYREEE (reference sequence). After removal of 4 bases from V and 4 bases from J, the junction contained 9 bases not matched to a gene. The CDR3 length is 15 residues. CDR3 residues: CASSEYRGMSTEAFF. DNA of the CDR3: TGTGCCAGCAGCGAATACAGGGGGATGAGCACTGAAGCTTTCTTT.

The chain is built from TRBV11-2 and TRBJ1-6; tentative D call: TRBD1 (5 bases). V dropped 2 bases and J dropped 9 bases, with 14 bases sitting between them. In germline, CDR1 is SGHAT, CDR2 FQNNGV. The length of the CDR3 is 15 residues. The CDR3 DNA reads as TGTGCCAGCAGCTTAACTCGGACATCTGCTTCACCCCTCCACTTT. Translated: CASSLTRTSASPLHF.

The rearrangement links TRBV19 to TRBJ1-2; D not resolved. CDR3 length: 12 residues. Germline V gene data show CDR1 as LNHDA and CDR2 as SQIVND (reference sequence). The V end was cut by 5 bases, the J end by 1 base, with 5 bases between. DNA of the CDR3: TGTGCCAGTAGTTATCTTAACTATGGCTACACCTTC. Translated, it gives CASSYLNYGYTF. Together with reference TRBV19 and TRBJ1-2, the CDR3 gives the full variable domain: DGGITQSPKYLFRKEGQNVTLSCEQNLNHDAMYWYRQDPGQGLRLIYYSQIVNDFQKGDIAEGYSVSREKKESFPLTVTSAQKNPTAFYLCASSYLNYGYTFGSGTRLTVV.

CDR3 amino acids: CASRHSGGTGELFF. CDR3 in DNA: TGTGCCAGCAGGCATTCAGGGGGCACCGGGGAGCTGTTTTTT. The rearrangement joins TRBV7-2 to TRBJ2-2, with 7 bases matching TRBD1. J gave up 4 bases and V 6 bases, and 5 bases lay outside the gene matches. The length of the CDR3 is 14 residues. The germline CDR1 and CDR2 sequences are SGHTA and FQGNSA.

V usage is TRBV21-1 and J usage is TRBJ2-1; the tabulated D call, TRBD1, remains unverified against the DNA. TRBV21-1 is a documented pseudogene. The CDR3 is made up of 17 amino acids. CDR3 sequence (DNA): TGTGCCAGCAGCACTACGTTAGGACAGGTTAGTTGCAATGAGCAGTTCTTC. Translation gives CASSTTLGQVSCNEQFF.

The chain combines TRBV10-3 with TRBJ1-3; the D is unclear. V was shortened by 0 bases and J by 0 bases, with 9 bases between the two germline ends. The length of the CDR3 is 16 residues. CDR1 and CDR2 from the germline V gene are ENHRY and SYGVKD. The CDR3 sequence: CAISESSGSSGNTIYF. The CDR3 DNA sequence: TGTGCCATCAGTGAGTCGTCAGGTAGCTCTGGAAACACCATATATTTT.

The rearrangement uses TRBV5-6 and TRBJ2-3, with D hard to call. Looked up from germline, CDR1 is SGHDT and CDR2 is YYEEEE. The CDR3 is 14 residues long. Trimming left V 4 bases short and J 5 bases short, with 14 bases between. The CDR3 loop is CASSPRPGGDTQYF. The CDR3 DNA sequence: TGTGCCAGCAGCCCGCGGCCCGGCGGAGATACGCAGTATTTT.

This clone was counted a single time. The rearrangement links TRBV6-5 to TRBJ2-2; 8 bases are shared with TRBD1. J was trimmed by 7 bases and V by 6 bases; bases with no gene match: 7. This CDR3 has 14 amino acids. Germline V gene lookup returns CDR1 MNHEY and CDR2 SVGAGI. The CDR3 DNA reads TGTGCCAGCAGCCTGACAGGGGCGGGCGGGGAGCTGTTTTTT. This sequence encodes CASSLTGAGGELFF.

In this sample, this clone turned up a few times. The chain recombines TRBV9 with TRBJ2-1; weak D call: TRBD2 (5 bases). The germline CDR1 and CDR2 sequences are SGDLS and YYNGEE. Trimming shortened V by 0 bases and J by 2 bases, and 9 bases separated the two germline ends. CDR3 length: 15 amino acids. The CDR3 DNA reads TGTGCCAGCAGCGTAGACGGGGTAGCCTACAATGAGCAGTTCTTC. Its translation: CASSVDGVAYNEQFF.

The chain uses TRBV3-1 (or the pseudogene TRBV3-2) and TRBJ2-1; D call uncertain. The ends were cut back, 6 bases at V and 15 bases at J, with 15 bases in the middle. The CDR3 totals 11 residues. Germline V CDR1 and CDR2: LGHDT, YNNKEL (reference sequence). CDR3 coding DNA: TGTGCCAGCAGACTTGGAGAGTGGTGGTTCTTC. Encoded protein: CASRLGEWWFF.

Notes on this clone: An end of the junction differs from the germline gene, which may be a read error. The chain employs TRBV7-7 and TRBJ2-7; 7 positions match TRBD2. There are 15 residues in the CDR3. Germline V gene lookup returns CDR1 SSHAT and CDR2 FNYEAQ (reference sequence). Here the CDR3 reads CASSLRSSPGGEQYF. Written as DNA, the CDR3 is TGTGCTAGCAGCTTACGGAGCAGTCCGGGGGGCGAGCAGTACTTC.

The rearrangement links TRBV6-5 to TRBJ2-7, with 10 bases that match TRBD1. The V gene's germline CDR1 is MNHEY and CDR2 SVGAGI. With 2 bases clipped from V and 1 base from J, the junction kept 2 bases outside the gene matches. This CDR3 has 15 residues. CDR3 region: CASSYRQGASYEQYF. The CDR3 region has the DNA TGTGCCAGCAGTTACCGACAGGGGGCTTCCTACGAGCAGTACTTC.

The rearrangement links TRBV6-6 to TRBJ1-5; 7 nucleotides match TRBD1. The junction had 2 bases not matched to a gene; V was cut back by 0 bases and J by 0 bases. This CDR3 region has 16 residues. Germline lookup yields CDR1 MNHNY and CDR2 SVGAGI (reference sequence). As DNA, the CDR3 is TGTGCCAGCAGTTACTCGACAGGGTATAGCAATCAGCCCCAGCATTTT. Translating it yields CASSYSTGYSNQPQHF.

This clone occurred a few times. The chain links TRBV3-1 (or the pseudogene TRBV3-2) to TRBJ2-7, with 8 bases that match TRBD2. Per the germline V gene, CDR1 is LGHDT and CDR2 is YNNKEL (reference sequence). The CDR3 has 16 residues. Trimming cost V 2 bases and J 5 bases; bases outside gene matches: 11. The CDR3 reads CASSQQPGGLIHEQYF. The CDR3 DNA reads as TGTGCCAGCAGCCAACAGCCGGGGGGGCTCATCCACGAGCAGTACTTC.

This clone was detected only once. The genes are TRBV30 and TRBJ1-2; D is undetermined. The CDR3 consists of 14 residues. Trimming took 1 base from V and 5 from J, leaving 14 bases between them. Germline CDR1 GTSNPN, CDR2 SVGIG (reference sequence). CDR3 nucleotides: TGTGCCTGGAGTGCAGTAGGAACAGCTTATGGCTACACCTTC. It codes for CAWSAVGTAYGYTF.

The chain links TRBV7-3 to TRBJ1-1, with unresolved D. The germline V and J ends were trimmed by 5 bases and 4 bases, with 14 bases remaining between them. Germline CDR1 and CDR2: SGHTA and FQGTGA. There are 14 residues in the CDR3. DNA of the CDR3: TGTGCCAGCAGCCCACGGGGTGGAACCACTGAAGCTTTCTTT. Translation gives CASSPRGGTTEAFF. The complete variable domain, with remaining parts taken from reference TRBV7-3 and TRBJ1-1, reads GAGVSQTPSNKVTEKGKYVELRCDPISGHTALYWYRQSLGQGPEFLIYFQGTGAADDSGLPNDRFFAVRPEGSVSTLKIQRTERGDSAVYLCASSPRGGTTEAFFGQGTRLTVV.